The 22 T cell receptor beta chains listed next were all sequenced from one sample in a study of blood T cell repertoires in COVID-19 (dated by TCRdb to the early 2020s). Receptor libraries were prepared by the immunoSEQ multiplex PCR assay. The table was pulled from immuneACCESS by TCRdb, which kept in-frame rearrangements only. Such tables lose some clones; where checked, under half of the loss comes from unresolved V genes, and the rest has no known cause. The sample table records about 140,000 clones; approximately 90% of these occur just once. Together, the top ten hold less than 3% of the sample. Sequenced: peripheral blood. These receptors originate from a man in his 60s with active or convalescent COVID-19.

The rearrangement joins TRBV4-1 to TRBJ2-5, with 11 bases identical to TRBD2. The CDR3 is 17 residues long. The ends lost 4 bases at V and 0 bases at J; junction bases unmatched: 7. Germline-derived CDR1 and CDR2 are MGHRA and YSYEKL. CDR3 DNA sequence: TGCGCCAGCAGCCGTATCCCGACTAGCGGGGACCAAGAGACCCAGTACTTC. This encodes CASSRIPTSGDQETQYF.

The V gene is TRBV27, the J gene TRBJ1-1; 7 bases agree with TRBD1. This CDR3 region has 16 residues. After removal of 0 bases from V and 4 bases from J, the junction contained 8 bases not matched to a gene. Per germline, CDR1 MNHEY and CDR2 SMNVEV (reference sequence). This chain's CDR3 is CASSLSDRAGSTEAFF. Here the CDR3 DNA reads TGTGCCAGCAGTTTATCCGACAGGGCCGGTAGCACTGAAGCTTTCTTT.

The chain links TRBV28 to TRBJ2-7; 7 nucleotides match TRBD1. The germline gives CDR1 MDHEN, CDR2 SYDVKM. This CDR3 region has 17 residues. The trim removed 10 bases at V and 3 bases at J, leaving 21 bases unmatched. The DNA of the CDR3 is TGTGCCACGGCGTACCTTCTACCAGGGGGTGAACACTACGAGCAGTACTTC. It codes for CATAYLLPGGEHYEQYF.

The chain is built from TRBV6-6 and TRBJ1-1, with TRBD1 matching 10 bases. Trimming at V came to 4 bases and at J to 6 bases, leaving 8 bases not matched to a gene. This CDR3 has 15 amino acids. Germline CDR1 and CDR2: MNHNY and SVGAGI (reference sequence). The CDR3 DNA reads TGTGCCAGCAGTTCCCGGACAGGGGGAGGATCTGAAGCTTTCTTT. Its protein is CASSSRTGGGSEAFF.

V is TRBV7-3 and J is TRBJ1-1; D gene unclear. Germline V gives CDR1 SGHTA, CDR2 FQGTGA. CDR3 length: 13 amino acids. V was cut by 7 bases and J by 1 base, with 10 bases left in between. The CDR3 sequence: CASTSGSNTEAFF. For the CDR3, the DNA is TGTGCCAGCACCAGCGGCTCGAACACTGAAGCTTTCTTT.

The J gene is TRBJ1-5, the V gene TRBV18, with TRBD1 identical over 8 bases. The CDR3 is 15 residues long. Per the germline V gene, CDR1 is KGHSH and CDR2 is LQKENI. V lost 6 bases to trimming and J lost 11 bases; unmatched junction nucleotides: 15. The CDR3 here is CASSPSSDRVNAQHF. The CDR3 DNA follows: TGTGCCAGCTCCCCATCCTCGGACAGGGTCAACGCCCAGCATTTT.

V gene TRBV2 combines with J gene TRBJ2-1; D possibly corresponds to TRBD2 (7 bases). The CDR3 sequence is 13 residues long. The V end lost 4 bases, the J end lost 6 bases, and 10 bases lay between the germline ends. In germline, CDR1 is SNHLY, CDR2 FYNNEI. CDR3 DNA: TGTGCCAGCAGTGGCGGGGGCCCCAATGAGCAGTTCTTC. Translated: CASSGGGPNEQFF.

The chain uses TRBV19 and TRBJ2-3; 9 positions match TRBD1. CDR1 LNHDA and CDR2 SQIVND come from the germline V gene (reference sequence). Trimming took 6 bases from V and 6 from J; bases not matched to a gene: 10. This CDR3 has 15 amino acids. CDR3 sequence reads: CASSSQGALLDTQYF. The CDR3 region has the DNA TGTGCCAGTAGCTCACAGGGGGCTCTATTGGATACGCAGTATTTT.

The chain joins TRBV6-5 to TRBJ2-5; D call uncertain. Germline lookup yields CDR1 MNHEY and CDR2 SVGAGI. V dropped 7 bases and J dropped 5 bases, with 17 bases sitting between them. The CDR3 runs 14 residues. CDR3 protein: CASTPPLAQETQYF. The CDR3 DNA reads as TGTGCCAGCACCCCCCCGCTGGCACAGGAGACCCAGTACTTC.

There are a few counts of this clone. V usage is TRBV4-1 and J usage is TRBJ2-1, with 8 bases identical to TRBD2. The germline gives CDR1 MGHRA, CDR2 YSYEKL. With V trimmed by 1 base and J by 8 bases, 10 bases remained unmatched. The CDR3 is 16 amino acids. The CDR3 bases are TGCGCCAGCAGCCAAGCGGACAGCGGGAGAGGTGATGAGCAGTTCTTC. It is translated as CASSQADSGRGDEQFF.

This clone was observed a single time. The rearrangement uses TRBV9 and TRBJ1-1; the D is unclear. Germline V gene sequence: CDR1 SGDLS, CDR2 YYNGEE. The ends were cut back, 3 bases at V and 3 bases at J, with 9 bases in the middle. This CDR3 is 13 amino acids long. The CDR3 here is CASSGGGYTEAFF. CDR3 in DNA: TGTGCCAGCAGCGGGGGAGGGTACACTGAAGCTTTCTTT.

The chain employs TRBV7-3 and TRBJ2-7, with D maybe TRBD2 (7 bases). Germline loops: CDR1 SGHTA, CDR2 FQGTGA. The V gene lost 8 bases and the J gene lost 3 bases, with 26 bases spanning the gap. The CDR3 is 17 amino acids. The CDR3 sequence is CASPKDGGAPPIYEQYF. Written as DNA, the CDR3 is TGTGCCAGCCCCAAAGATGGGGGGGCTCCTCCGATCTACGAGCAGTACTTC.

This clone was observed a handful of times. The chain joins TRBV6-5 to TRBJ1-3; D gene unclear. V lost 6 bases and J lost 4, with 16 bases in between. The CDR3 has 15 amino acids. CDR1 and CDR2 from the germline V gene are MNHEY and SVGAGI. This CDR3 reads CASSRTARRGNTIYF. The CDR3 DNA reads as TGTGCCAGCAGCCGTACAGCCCGGAGGGGAAACACCATATATTTT.

This clone was seen just once. The rearrangement joins TRBV27 to TRBJ1-1; D might be TRBD1 (5 bases). The CDR3 is made up of 14 amino acids. In germline, CDR1 is MNHEY, CDR2 SMNVEV (reference sequence). Deletions cut 7 bases from V and 4 bases from J, with 16 bases between. CDR3 residues: CASTGVAGRTEAFF. Here the CDR3 DNA reads TGTGCCAGCACTGGCGTTGCGGGGCGCACTGAAGCTTTCTTT.

The chain carries TRBV19 and TRBJ2-2; tentative D call: TRBD1 (5 bases). This CDR3 is built from 13 residues. Trimming removed 7 bases from V and 3 bases from J, with 9 bases in between. Germline V CDR1 and CDR2: LNHDA, SQIVND (reference sequence). CDR3 nucleotide sequence: TGTGCCAGTAAGGGGCGCTACACCGGGGAGCTGTTTTTT. Encoded protein: CASKGRYTGELFF.

In the case of this clone: Other nucleotide sequences from this sample produce the same CDR3. V is TRBV28 and J is TRBJ2-2; TRBD1 aligns across 7 bases. With V trimmed by 6 bases and J by 5 bases, 12 bases remained unmatched. The CDR3 loop spans 16 amino acids. The V gene's germline CDR1 is MDHEN and CDR2 SYDVKM. The chain's CDR3 is CASRKGGGLGTGELFF. The CDR3 nucleotides are TGTGCCAGCAGAAAAGGGGGCGGGCTGGGGACCGGGGAGCTGTTTTTT.

The V gene is TRBV7-3, the J gene TRBJ1-1, with 9 bases matching TRBD1. The V gene's germline CDR1 is SGHTA and CDR2 FQGTGA. CDR3 size: 16 residues. V lost 0 bases and J lost 4; bases outside the gene matches: 6. The CDR3 nucleotides are TGTGCCAGCAGCTTAACTCCCGGGACAGGGTTCACTGAAGCTTTCTTT. It specifies CASSLTPGTGFTEAFF.

In its sample, this clone was seen once. The chain has TRBV28 and TRBJ2-5, with D unclear. CDR3 length: 11 amino acids. Germline V gene lookup returns CDR1 MDHEN and CDR2 SYDVKM. Deletions cut 7 bases from V and 7 bases from J, with 10 bases between. CDR3 in amino acids: CASTSVGTQYF. In DNA, the CDR3 is TGTGCCAGCACCTCGGTCGGGACCCAGTACTTC.

The chain carries TRBV6-5 and TRBJ2-5; D not certain. Germline loops: CDR1 MNHEY, CDR2 SVGAGI. The CDR3 is made up of 13 amino acids. V was shortened by 0 bases and J by 2 bases, with 4 bases between the two germline ends. Here the CDR3 reads CASSYSPQETQYF. The CDR3 DNA follows: TGTGCCAGCAGTTACTCCCCGCAAGAGACCCAGTACTTC.

Worth noting for this clone: Other nucleotide sequences in the sample specify the same CDR3. The chain is built from TRBV9 and TRBJ1-2, with a weak D call TRBD1 (6 bases). The V end was cut by 0 bases, the J end by 5 bases, with 11 bases between. The germline CDR1 and CDR2 sequences are SGDLS and YYNGEE. The CDR3 spans 14 residues. CDR3 coding DNA: TGTGCCAGCAGCGTAGGGGAGGGGGGTTATGGCTACACCTTC. Protein: CASSVGEGGYGYTF.

V is TRBV11-2 and J is TRBJ2-1, with TRBD2 matching 9 bases. Germline V gene sequence: CDR1 SGHAT, CDR2 FQNNGV. V trimming: 5 bases; J trimming: 8 bases; junction bases outside the gene matches: 10. The CDR3 has 15 amino acids. The chain's CDR3 is CASSPPGTSRDEQFF. DNA for the CDR3: TGTGCCAGCAGCCCCCCCGGGACTAGCCGTGATGAGCAGTTCTTC.

CDR3 sequence: CASSHPGQNTEAFF. CDR3 nucleotide sequence: TGCGCCAGCAGCCATCCCGGACAGAACACTGAAGCTTTCTTT. The chain couples TRBV4-3 to TRBJ1-1; weak D call: TRBD1 (5 bases). The CDR3 length is 14 residues. Trimming shortened V by 3 bases and J by 1 base, and 9 bases separated the two germline ends. CDR1 LGHNA and CDR2 YSLEER come from the germline V gene.